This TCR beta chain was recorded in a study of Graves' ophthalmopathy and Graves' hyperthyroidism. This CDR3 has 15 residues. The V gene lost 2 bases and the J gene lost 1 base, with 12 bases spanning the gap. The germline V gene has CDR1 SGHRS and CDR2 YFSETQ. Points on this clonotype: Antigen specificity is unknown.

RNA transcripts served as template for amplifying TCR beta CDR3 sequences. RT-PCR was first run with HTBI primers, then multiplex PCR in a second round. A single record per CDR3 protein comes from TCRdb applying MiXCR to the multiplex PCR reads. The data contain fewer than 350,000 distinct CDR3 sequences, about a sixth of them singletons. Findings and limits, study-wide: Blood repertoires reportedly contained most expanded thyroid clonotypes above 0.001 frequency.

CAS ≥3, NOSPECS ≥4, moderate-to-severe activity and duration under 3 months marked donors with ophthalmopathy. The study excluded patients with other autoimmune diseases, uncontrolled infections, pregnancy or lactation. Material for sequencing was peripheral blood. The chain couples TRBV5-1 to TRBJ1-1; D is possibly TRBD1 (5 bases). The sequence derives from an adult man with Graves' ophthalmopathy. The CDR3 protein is CASSFRGSENTEAFF. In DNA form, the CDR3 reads TGCGCCAGCAGCTTTAGGGGCAGCGAGAACACTGAAGCTTTCTTT. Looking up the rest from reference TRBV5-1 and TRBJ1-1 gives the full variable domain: KAGVTQTPRYLIKTRGQQVTLSCSPISGHRSVSWYQQTPGQGLQFLFEYFSETQRNKGNFPGRFSGRQFSNSRSEMNVSTLELGDSALYLCASSFRGSENTEAFFGQGTRLTVV.